This T cell receptor beta chain was captured in a study of CD8 T cells in ankylosing spondylitis. TCRdb re-analysed the 5' RACE reads in MiXCR, keeping a single row per CDR3 protein. In the table there are roughly 440,000 distinct CDR3 sequences, 15% to 20% of which are singletons. Deletions cut 7 bases from V and 4 bases from J, with 12 bases between. Germline V gene data show CDR1 as SNHLY and CDR2 as FYNNEI. The CDR3 runs to 13 residues. Study findings and constraints: Characteristic, it appeared, of ankylosing spondylitis blood was a TCR beta motif of roughly 8 highly homologous variants.

Comment on this clonotype: No antigen is known for it.

V and J are TRBV2 and TRBJ2-3; D call uncertain. The source is a male donor with ankylosing spondylitis. The specimen sequenced was blood, either unsorted or a sorted T cell fraction (not recorded which). DNA of the CDR3: TGTGCCAGCACCGCGAGCGTATCAGATACGCAGTATTTT. Encoded protein: CASTASVSDTQYF. Full variable domain (remainder filled in from reference TRBV2 and TRBJ2-3): EPEVTQTPSHQVTQMGQEVILRCVPISNHLYFYWYRQILGQKVEFLVSFYNNEISEKSEIFDDQFSVERPDGSNFTLKIRSTKLEDSAMYFCASTASVSDTQYFGPGTRLTVL.